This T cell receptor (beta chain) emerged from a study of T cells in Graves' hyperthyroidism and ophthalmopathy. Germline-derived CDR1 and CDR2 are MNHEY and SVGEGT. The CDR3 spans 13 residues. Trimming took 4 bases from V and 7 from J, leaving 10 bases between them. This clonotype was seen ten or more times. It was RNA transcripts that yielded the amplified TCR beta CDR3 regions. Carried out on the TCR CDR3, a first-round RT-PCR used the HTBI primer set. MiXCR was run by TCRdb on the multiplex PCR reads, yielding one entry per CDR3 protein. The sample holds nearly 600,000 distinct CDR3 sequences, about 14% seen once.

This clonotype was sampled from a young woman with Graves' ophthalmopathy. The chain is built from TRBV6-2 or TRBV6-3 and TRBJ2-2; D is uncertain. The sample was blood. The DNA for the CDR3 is TGTGCCAGCAGTTTTAGCTTTCGCGGGGAGCTGTTTTTT. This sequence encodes CASSFSFRGELFF.